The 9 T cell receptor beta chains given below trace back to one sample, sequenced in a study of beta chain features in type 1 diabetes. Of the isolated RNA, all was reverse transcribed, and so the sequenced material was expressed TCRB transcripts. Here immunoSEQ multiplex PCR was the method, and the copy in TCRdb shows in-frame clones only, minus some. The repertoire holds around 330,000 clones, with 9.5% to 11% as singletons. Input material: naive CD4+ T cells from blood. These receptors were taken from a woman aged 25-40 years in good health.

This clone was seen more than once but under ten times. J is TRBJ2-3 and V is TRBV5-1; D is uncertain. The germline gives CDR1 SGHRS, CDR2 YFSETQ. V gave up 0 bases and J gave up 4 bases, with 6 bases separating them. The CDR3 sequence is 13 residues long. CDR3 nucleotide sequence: TGCGCCAGCAGCTTGGTATTCCCAGATACGCAGTATTTT. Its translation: CASSLVFPDTQYF.

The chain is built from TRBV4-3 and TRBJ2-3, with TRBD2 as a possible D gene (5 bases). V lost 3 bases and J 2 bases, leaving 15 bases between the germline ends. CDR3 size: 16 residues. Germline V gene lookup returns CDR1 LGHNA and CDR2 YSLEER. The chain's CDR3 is CASSQDFAENTDTQYF. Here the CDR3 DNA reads TGCGCCAGCAGCCAGGACTTTGCAGAAAACACAGATACGCAGTATTTT.

The CDR3 bases are TGTGCCTGGAGTGAGAATCGGGGGACTAATGAAAAACTGTTTTTT. As protein: CAWSENRGTNEKLFF. This chain connects TRBV30 to TRBJ1-4, with D tentatively TRBD1 (5 bases). The germline gives CDR1 GTSNPN, CDR2 SVGIG (reference sequence). The V and J ends lost 1 base and 2 bases respectively, with 11 bases between them. There are 15 residues in the CDR3. Together with reference TRBV30 and TRBJ1-4, the CDR3 gives the full variable domain: SQTIHQWPATLVQPVGSPLSLECTVEGTSNPNLYWYRQAAGRGLQLLFYSVGIGQISSEVPQNLSASRPQDRQFILSSKKLLLSDSGFYLCAWSENRGTNEKLFFGSGTQLSVL.

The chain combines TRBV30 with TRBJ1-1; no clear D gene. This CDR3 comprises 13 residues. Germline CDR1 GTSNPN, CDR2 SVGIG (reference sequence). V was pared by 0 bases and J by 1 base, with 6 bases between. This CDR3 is CAWSVLWNTEAFF. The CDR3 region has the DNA TGTGCCTGGAGTGTACTTTGGAACACTGAAGCTTTCTTT.

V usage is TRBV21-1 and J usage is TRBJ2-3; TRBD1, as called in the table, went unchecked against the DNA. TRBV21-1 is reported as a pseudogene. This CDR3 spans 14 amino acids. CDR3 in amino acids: CASSNDRDTDTQYF. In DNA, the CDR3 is TGTGCCAGCAGCAATGACAGGGACACAGATACGCAGTATTTT.

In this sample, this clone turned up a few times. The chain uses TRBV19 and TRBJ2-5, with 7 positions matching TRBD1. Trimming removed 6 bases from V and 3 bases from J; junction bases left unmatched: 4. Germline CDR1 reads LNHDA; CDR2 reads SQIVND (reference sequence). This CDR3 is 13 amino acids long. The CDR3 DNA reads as TGTGCCAGTAGAGGGACAGACAAAGAGACCCAGTACTTC. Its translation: CASRGTDKETQYF.

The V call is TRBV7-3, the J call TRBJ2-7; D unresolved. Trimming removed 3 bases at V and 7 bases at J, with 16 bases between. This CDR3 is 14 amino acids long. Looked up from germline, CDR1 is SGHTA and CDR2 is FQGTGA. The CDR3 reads CASSFILTLEEQYF. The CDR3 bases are TGTGCCAGCAGCTTTATCCTAACCCTCGAGGAGCAGTACTTC.

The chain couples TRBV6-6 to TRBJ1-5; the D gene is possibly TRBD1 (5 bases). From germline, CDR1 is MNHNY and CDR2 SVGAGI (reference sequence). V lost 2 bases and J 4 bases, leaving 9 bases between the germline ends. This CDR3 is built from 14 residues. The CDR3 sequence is CASSYRAGNQPQHF. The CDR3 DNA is TGTGCCAGCAGTTACAGGGCAGGGAATCAGCCCCAGCATTTT.

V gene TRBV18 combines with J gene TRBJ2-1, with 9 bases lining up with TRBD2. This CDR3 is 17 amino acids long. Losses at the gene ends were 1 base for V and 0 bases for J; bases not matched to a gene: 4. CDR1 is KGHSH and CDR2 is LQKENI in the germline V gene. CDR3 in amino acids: CASSPQLAGSSYNEQFF. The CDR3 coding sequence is TGTGCCAGCTCACCACAGCTAGCGGGGAGCTCCTACAATGAGCAGTTCTTC.